Shown below are 32 T cell receptor beta chains from a single sample sequenced in a study of neurological immune-mediated disorders (dated by TCRdb to the late 2010s). The library relied on 5' RACE. TCRdb records Illumina HiSeq 2500 as the sequencer. The public reads were reprocessed in TCRdb via fastp at Q25 and MiXCR, keeping in-frame beta chains. Here each entry gathers all rows of one CDR3 protein and keeps the most common genes and DNA. The sample table shows approximately 100,000 distinct CDR3 sequences, and around 3.4% are seen once. The top ten clonotypes cover around 6% of the sample. Material: PBMCs. The receptor source for this set is a young woman with multiple sclerosis.

This clonotype was seen at least ten times. The V and J genes are TRBV7-9 and TRBJ2-7, with D maybe TRBD1 (5 bases). The CDR3 runs 14 residues. V shed 5 bases and J shed 6 bases, with 17 bases lying between them. Germline V CDR1 and CDR2: SEHNR, FQNEAQ (reference sequence). This chain's CDR3 is CASSPGGWGSEQYF. The CDR3 bases are TGTGCCAGCAGCCCGGGTGGTTGGGGCTCCGAGCAGTACTTC.

Many counts were recorded for this clonotype. J is TRBJ2-7 and V is TRBV7-9; D possibly matches TRBD1 or TRBD2 (5 bases each). Germline CDR1 SEHNR, CDR2 FQNEAQ (reference sequence). The CDR3 extends over 14 amino acids. V lost 5 bases, J lost 3 bases, and 14 bases lay in between. CDR3 residues: CASSHDWGNYEQYF. DNA of the CDR3: TGTGCCAGCAGCCACGACTGGGGGAACTACGAGCAGTACTTC.

This clonotype was detected many times. This chain connects TRBV14 to TRBJ2-7; no reliable D call. The CDR3 runs 13 residues. Germline CDR1 is SGHDN and CDR2 is FVKESK. Trimming cost V 0 bases and J 6 bases, with 9 bases left between them. CDR3 coding DNA: TGTGCCAGCAGCCAAGATAGGCAAGGCGAGCAGTACTTC. It is translated as CASSQDRQGEQYF.

The J gene is TRBJ2-3, the V gene TRBV12-3 or TRBV12-4, with 12 bases identical to TRBD1. CDR3 length: 15 residues. V lost 6 bases, J lost 5 bases, and 6 bases stayed unmatched. The CDR3 reads CASSRDRGPGDTQYF. The CDR3 coding sequence is TGTGCCAGCAGCCGGGACAGGGGGCCGGGAGATACGCAGTATTTT.

The table lists this clonotype with many counts. The V call is TRBV20-1, the J call TRBJ1-5; 9 bases line up with TRBD1. The germline V gene encodes CDR1 DFQATT and CDR2 SNEGSKA (reference sequence). Germline trimming cut 5 bases from V and 3 bases from J; bases unmatched to any gene: 8. CDR3 length: 15 amino acids. CDR3 sequence reads: CSAGDRGYDNQPQHF. The CDR3 DNA follows: TGCAGTGCTGGTGACAGGGGGTACGACAATCAGCCCCAGCATTTT.

This clonotype has ten or more counts. The chain couples TRBV7-2 to TRBJ1-4; D gene ambiguous. The CDR3 is 14 amino acids. V lost 5 bases and J lost 10, with 17 bases in between. Germline values: CDR1 SGHTA, CDR2 FQGNSA. CDR3: CASSPGWDRRKLFF. In DNA, the CDR3 is TGTGCCAGCAGCCCGGGGTGGGATAGGAGAAAACTGTTTTTT.

Worth noting for this clonotype: A much larger clonotype is one base distant, so this may be a read error. The V gene is TRBV19, the J gene TRBJ2-3; D ambiguous. The germline V gene encodes CDR1 LNHDA and CDR2 SQIVND (reference sequence). The CDR3 loop spans 13 amino acids. The CDR3 loop is CASSNFGTDKQYF. CDR3 DNA: TGTGCCAGTAGTAACTTCGGCACAGATAAGCAGTATTTT. The complete variable domain, with remaining parts taken from reference TRBV19 and TRBJ2-3, reads DGGITQSPKYLFRKEGQNVTLSCEQNLNHDAMYWYRQDPGQGLRLIYYSQIVNDFQKGDIAEGYSVSREKKESFPLTVTSAQKNPTAFYLCASSNFGTDKQYFGPGTRLTVL.

This clonotype was detected many times. The chain employs TRBV2 and TRBJ2-2, with D unresolved. Looked up from germline, CDR1 is SNHLY and CDR2 is FYNNEI. V dropped 6 bases and J dropped 0 bases, with 11 bases sitting between them. There are 15 residues in the CDR3. The CDR3 spells CASSQQAANTGELFF. DNA of the CDR3: TGTGCCAGCAGCCAGCAGGCCGCGAACACCGGGGAGCTGTTTTTT.

At least ten counts were recorded for this clonotype. V is TRBV7-9 and J is TRBJ2-3; TRBD1 matches at 7 bases. The trim removed 2 bases at V and 0 bases at J, leaving 11 bases unmatched. CDR1 and CDR2 from the germline V gene are SEHNR and FQNEAQ (reference sequence). The length of the CDR3 is 18 residues. This chain's CDR3 is CASSLPIPPRGSTDTQYF. As DNA, the CDR3 is TGTGCCAGCAGCTTACCCATTCCCCCCAGGGGGAGCACAGATACGCAGTATTTT.

This clonotype was observed many times. The chain is built from TRBV7-2 and TRBJ2-1; 8 bases map to TRBD1. CDR3 size: 15 residues. The V gene end was trimmed by 5 bases and the J gene end by 7 bases; junction bases not matched to a gene: 10. Germline CDR1 and CDR2: SGHTA and FQGNSA. The CDR3 loop reads CASSPLAGGLNEQFF. The CDR3 coding sequence is TGTGCCAGCAGCCCCCTAGCAGGGGGCTTGAATGAGCAGTTCTTC.

This clonotype was counted many times. The gene calls are TRBV28 and TRBJ2-7; a weak D match, TRBD1 (6 bases). This CDR3 region has 15 residues. Germline V CDR1 and CDR2: MDHEN, SYDVKM. Trimming pared 4 bases from V and 3 bases from J, leaving 16 bases between. This CDR3 reads CASSSMWGHGYEQYF. The CDR3 DNA reads TGTGCCAGCAGTTCTATGTGGGGGCACGGCTACGAGCAGTACTTC.

This clonotype was detected ten times or more. The chain has TRBV28 and TRBJ2-7, with TRBD2 matching 9 bases. Unmatched junction bases numbered 6, after V lost 6 bases and J lost 3 bases. Germline V gene data show CDR1 as MDHEN and CDR2 as SYDVKM. There are 14 residues in the CDR3. This chain's CDR3 is CASRSSGGVYEQYF. CDR3 nucleotides: TGTGCCAGCAGAAGTAGCGGGGGCGTCTACGAGCAGTACTTC.

This clonotype was seen at least ten times. The chain has TRBV29-1 and TRBJ2-5; D not certain. CDR1 and CDR2 from the germline V gene are SQVTM and ANQGSEA. V lost 0 bases and J lost 3, with 20 bases in between. The CDR3 contains 17 residues. In nucleotides, the CDR3 is TGCAGCGTTGAAGATCCCCAGGCGGCCCGGGCGGAAGAGACCCAGTACTTC. Its translation is CSVEDPQAARAEETQYF.

This clonotype was recorded many times. This chain links TRBV28 with TRBJ2-3; 7 nucleotides match TRBD2. CDR1 and CDR2 from the germline V gene are MDHEN and SYDVKM. V gave up 3 bases and J gave up 0 bases; unmatched junction bases: 9. The CDR3 spans 17 residues. CDR3 in DNA: TGTGCCAGCAGTTTGTTGGCTACTAGCGAGAGCACAGATACGCAGTATTTT. It translates to CASSLLATSESTDTQYF.

This clonotype was found many times. This chain links TRBV12-3 or TRBV12-4 with TRBJ1-5; 9 bases are a match to TRBD1. The CDR3 totals 16 residues. The trim removed 6 bases at V and 2 bases at J, leaving 8 bases unmatched. CDR3: CASRVMTGGGNQPQHF. CDR3 DNA sequence: TGTGCCAGCAGAGTCATGACAGGGGGTGGCAATCAGCCCCAGCATTTT.

This clonotype was counted many times. The gene calls are TRBV2 and TRBJ2-3; D is ambiguous. Germline values: CDR1 SNHLY, CDR2 FYNNEI. V dropped 1 base and J dropped 2 bases, with 1 base sitting between them. The CDR3 totals 12 residues. CDR3 bases: TGTGCCAGCAGTGAAGTCACAGATACGCAGTATTTT. Protein: CASSEVTDTQYF.

The sample holds many counts of this clonotype. V and J are TRBV7-6 and TRBJ1-1; weak D call: TRBD1 (6 bases). V was clipped by 5 bases and J by 11 bases, with 15 bases between them. The CDR3 runs to 12 residues. From germline, CDR1 is SGHVS and CDR2 FNYEAQ. CDR3 nucleotide sequence: TGTGCCAGCAGCGGCGCGGGGGGGCCGGCTTTCTTT. Its protein is CASSGAGGPAFF.

The sample holds many counts of this clonotype. The CDR3 region has the DNA TGCGCCAGCAGCAGGGACAGTACCTACGAGCAGTACTTC. This translates into CASSRDSTYEQYF. The chain joins TRBV5-1 to TRBJ2-7; 7 nucleotides match TRBD1. This CDR3 has 13 residues. The V and J ends lost 4 bases and 2 bases, in that order; junction bases with no gene match: 3. The V gene's germline CDR1 is SGHRS and CDR2 YFSETQ.

This clonotype was seen repeatedly, ten times or more. This chain connects TRBV7-2 to TRBJ2-7; 10 positions match TRBD2. The germline gives CDR1 SGHTA, CDR2 FQGNSA. J lost 2 bases, V lost 2 bases, and 6 bases had no gene match. This CDR3 comprises 16 residues. The DNA for the CDR3 is TGTGCCAGCAGCTTATCTCTGAGCGGGGGGGCCTACGAGCAGTACTTC. It yields the protein CASSLSLSGGAYEQYF.

This clonotype showed up many times. The V call is TRBV30, the J call TRBJ2-2; D not resolved. The CDR3 length is 13 residues. V was shortened by 2 bases and J by 7 bases, with 11 bases between the two germline ends. Germline V gene lookup returns CDR1 GTSNPN and CDR2 SVGIG (reference sequence). DNA of the CDR3: TGTGCCTGGAGTCCGCGGCCTGGCGGGGAGCTGTTTTTT. It translates to CAWSPRPGGELFF.

This clonotype showed up many times. The chain is built from TRBV20-1 and TRBJ2-5, with 10 positions matching TRBD2. This CDR3 has 14 amino acids. The V segment lost 3 bases and the J segment 1 base; nucleotides outside the gene matches: 2. The germline CDR1 and CDR2 sequences are DFQATT and SNEGSKA (reference sequence). The CDR3 DNA reads TGCAGTGCTAGTAGCGGGAGGCCCCAAGAGACCCAGTACTTC. Its protein is CSASSGRPQETQYF.

At least ten counts were recorded for this clonotype. The chain carries TRBV28 and TRBJ2-5, with D uncertain. Germline-derived CDR1 and CDR2 are MDHEN and SYDVKM. The germline V and J ends were trimmed by 2 bases and 1 base, with 11 bases remaining between them. The length of the CDR3 is 15 residues. Here the CDR3 reads CASSLIWAAQETQYF. In nucleotides, the CDR3 is TGTGCCAGCAGTTTAATTTGGGCAGCCCAAGAGACCCAGTACTTC.

This clonotype was seen ten or more times. CDR3 nucleotides: TGTGCCAGCAGCTTAGGGTTGACAGGGCACAATGAGCAGTTCTTC. It encodes CASSLGLTGHNEQFF. V and J are TRBV7-2 and TRBJ2-1, with 7 bases lining up with TRBD1. CDR1 SGHTA and CDR2 FQGNSA come from the germline V gene. Losses at the gene ends were 1 base for V and 5 bases for J; bases not matched to a gene: 5. There are 15 residues in the CDR3.

This clonotype has a handful of counts. This chain uses TRBV18 with TRBJ1-1; D gene uncertain. The CDR3 has 13 residues. V was clipped by 2 bases and J by 1 base, with 5 bases between them. CDR1 and CDR2 (germline): KGHSH, LQKENI. In nucleotides, the CDR3 is TGTGCCAGCTCACCAAGCCAGAACACTGAAGCTTTCTTT. It specifies CASSPSQNTEAFF.

In its sample, this clonotype was seen many times. The chain combines TRBV15 with TRBJ1-6; no reliable D call. Germline V gene lookup returns CDR1 LNHNV and CDR2 YYDKDF (reference sequence). The ends were cut back, 7 bases at V and 6 bases at J, with 13 bases in the middle. The CDR3 runs to 14 residues. The CDR3 protein is CATTKGLTNSPLHF. In DNA form, the CDR3 reads TGTGCCACCACGAAAGGGCTGACTAATTCACCCCTCCACTTT.

This clonotype has ten or more counts. The chain carries TRBV7-2 and TRBJ2-7; D possibly uses TRBD1 or TRBD2 (5 bases each). The V end was cut by 4 bases, the J end by 3 bases, with 25 bases between. Germline V gene lookup returns CDR1 SGHTA and CDR2 FQGNSA. The CDR3 runs 18 residues. Here the CDR3 reads CASSSMTLDKRPLYEQYF. The DNA for the CDR3 is TGTGCCAGCAGCTCGATGACCTTGGACAAGCGGCCGCTCTACGAGCAGTACTTC.

This clonotype occurred many times. CDR3 DNA sequence: TGTGCCATCAGTGAAGGGGGCCCTACCTACAATGAGCAGTTCTTC. Amino acid sequence: CAISEGGPTYNEQFF. The chain recombines TRBV10-3 with TRBJ2-1, with 7 positions matching TRBD1. V lost 3 bases to trimming and J lost 2 bases; unmatched junction nucleotides: 4. Germline V gene lookup returns CDR1 ENHRY and CDR2 SYGVKD. The CDR3 extends over 15 amino acids.

In its sample, this clonotype was seen a few times. The chain joins TRBV18 to TRBJ2-3; 9 bases are a match to TRBD2. The CDR3 spans 18 residues. The ends lost 1 base at V and 2 bases at J; junction bases unmatched: 10. Germline CDR1 is KGHSH and CDR2 is LQKENI. CDR3 sequence (DNA): TGTGCCAGCTCACCACAGACGTCGGCTAGCGGGGACACAGATACGCAGTATTTT. This gives the protein CASSPQTSASGDTDTQYF.

This clonotype came up many times. The chain recombines TRBV6-2 or TRBV6-3 with TRBJ2-3, with D perhaps assigned TRBD1 or TRBD2 (6 bases each). CDR1 and CDR2 from the germline V gene are MNHEY and SVGEGT. The CDR3 runs to 16 residues. V lost 5 bases and J 1 base, leaving 16 bases between the germline ends. CDR3: CASSDLRRGGTDTQYF. The DNA of the CDR3 is TGTGCCAGCAGTGACCTACGGAGGGGGGGCACAGATACGCAGTATTTT.

In its sample, this clonotype was seen many times. The chain links TRBV20-1 to TRBJ2-3; TRBD2 agrees at 7 bases. Germline lookup yields CDR1 DFQATT and CDR2 SNEGSKA (reference sequence). V shed 6 bases, J shed 4 bases, and the junction held 19 bases outside the gene matches. The CDR3 has 17 amino acids. CDR3 DNA: TGCAGTGCGCCTGGTGGAACTAGCGAGCTTATAGCAGATACGCAGTATTTT. Translating it yields CSAPGGTSELIADTQYF.

This clonotype was seen many times. This chain's CDR3 is CAISELSRLAGEYQETQYF. The DNA of the CDR3 is TGTGCCATCAGTGAGTTATCGCGGCTAGCGGGAGAGTACCAAGAGACCCAGTACTTC. The gene calls are TRBV10-3 and TRBJ2-5, with 10 bases fitting TRBD2. This CDR3 region has 19 residues. J lost 0 bases, V lost 1 base, and 11 bases had no gene match. Per germline, CDR1 ENHRY and CDR2 SYGVKD.

This clonotype was seen at least ten times. The V call is TRBV10-3, the J call TRBJ1-1, with D tentatively TRBD1 (6 bases). CDR1 is ENHRY and CDR2 is SYGVKD in the germline V gene. The CDR3 runs to 14 residues. V was cut by 9 bases and J by 1 base, with 15 bases left in between. The CDR3 DNA reads TGTGCCATAGGGGGGGAGAGTAGGAACACTGAAGCTTTCTTT. Its protein product is CAIGGESRNTEAFF.